These T cell receptor beta chains were read from a single sample in a study of control samples from healthy donors and cancer patients. The data were produced by immunoSEQ multiplex PCR, yet TCRdb's version contains in-frame clones alone and is incomplete. The table lists around 180,000 clones, almost 90% of them singletons. The sequencing input was blood. All receptors come from a woman under 40 in good health. CDR3s include the opening cysteine and the closing phenylalanine or tryptophan. The D gene is left open where the match is weak. Where a row states a size, it is once, few, many or the class of an expanded clone; other rows omit it.

TRBV30	TRBJ1-1	-	-	TGTGCCTGGACTCCCAACCCGGCGAACACTGAAGCTTTCTTT	CAWTPNPANTEAFF
TRBV9	TRBJ1-4	-	TRBD1	TGTGCCAGCAGCGTCAAGACAGGGTTGGAAAAACTGTTTTTT	CASSVKTGLEKLFF
TRBV7-9	TRBJ1-2	-	-	TGTGCCAGTCGGACGGTGTTTGGCTACACCTTC	CASRTVFGYTF
TRBV7-8	TRBJ2-7	-	-	TGTGCCAGCAGCTTAAGTGGCGAGCAGTACTTC	CASSLSGEQYF
TRBV3-1/TRBV3-2	TRBJ2-7	-	TRBD1	TGTGCCAGCAGCCATTGGGACAGAGCCTACGAGCAGTACTTC	CASSHWDRAYEQYF
TRBV5-6	TRBJ2-5	once	TRBD2	TGTGCCAGCAGCTTCCGCCGGACTAGCGGGGGCGAGACCCAGTACTTC	CASSFRRTSGGETQYF
TRBV24-1	TRBJ2-5	-	TRBD1	TGTGCCACCAGTGATATTACAGGGGGGACGGAGACCCAGTACTTC	CATSDITGGTETQYF
TRBV19	TRBJ1-4	-	TRBD1	TGTGCCAGTAATCCGACCGGGACAGGGTATGAAAAACTGTTTTTT	CASNPTGTGYEKLFF
TRBV7-2	TRBJ2-6	once	-	TGTGCCAGCAGCAGGAACTTACAGGGTACTGGGGCCAACGTCCTGACTTTC	CASSRNLQGTGANVLTF
TRBV5-1	TRBJ1-1	-	-	TGCGCCAGCAGCTTGGAGGGAAGGGGCACTGAAGCTTTCTTT	CASSLEGRGTEAFF
TRBV7-9	TRBJ2-6	-	-	TGTGCCAGCAGCTTAGACCTTGGGGCCAACGTCCTGACTTTC	CASSLDLGANVLTF
TRBV6-5	TRBJ1-2	-	TRBD1	TGTGCCAGCCGCCTTGGGGACAGGGGGACATATGGCTACACCTTC	CASRLGDRGTYGYTF
TRBV9	TRBJ1-1	-	-	TGTGCCAGCAGCGTAGGGAACAGGGCAGGCACTGAAGCTTTCTTT	CASSVGNRAGTEAFF
TRBV10-3	TRBJ2-7	-	-	TGTGCCATCGGGGGAGAGAGCCGCAGGGACTTC	CAIGGESRRDF
TRBV10-3	TRBJ1-1	-	TRBD1	TGTGCCATCAGTGGGGGGACAGGGGACACTGAAGCTTTCTTT	CAISGGTGDTEAFF
TRBV6-4	TRBJ2-7	-	-	TGTGCCAGCAGTCCCACCGGGACGGACTCCTACGAGCAGTACTTC	CASSPTGTDSYEQYF
TRBV4-1	TRBJ1-1	-	-	TGCGCCAGCAGCCAAGTCCCAGGGGCGAACACTGAAGCTTTCTTT	CASSQVPGANTEAFF
TRBV28	TRBJ1-4	-	-	TGTGCCAGCAGTTTAAAGCGTGAAAAACTGTTTTTT	CASSLKREKLFF
TRBV24-1	TRBJ2-3	-	-	TGTGCCACCAGGAGGGGGGGAACAGATACGCAGTATTTT	CATRRGGTDTQYF
TRBV2	TRBJ2-5	-	-	TGTGCCAGCAGTGGCGGGATCGAGACCCAGTACTTC	CASSGGIETQYF
TRBV6-5	TRBJ1-5	-	-	TGTGCCAGCAGTTACTCGACCCAGGGGCCCCAGCATTTT	CASSYSTQGPQHF
TRBV24-1	TRBJ2-5	-	TRBD2	TGTGCCACCAGTGATTTGCAGGGTCGCGGGGGAGAGACCCAGTACTTC	CATSDLQGRGGETQYF
TRBV5-1	TRBJ1-2	-	TRBD1	TGCGCCAGCAGCCCTGTGGGACAGAGGAAAGGCTACACCTTC	CASSPVGQRKGYTF
TRBV20-1	TRBJ2-1	once	-	TGCAGTGCCAAAATATACAATGAGCAGTTCTTC	CSAKIYNEQFF
TRBV3-1/TRBV3-2	TRBJ1-6	-	-	TGTGCCAGCAGCCAAGTCCCACAGGGAGGTTCACCCCTCCACTTT	CASSQVPQGGSPLHF
TRBV18	TRBJ1-3	-	-	TGTGCCAGCTCACCCCGCCCGGTGGACACCATATATTTT	CASSPRPVDTIYF
TRBV30	TRBJ1-1	-	-	TGTGCCTGGAGGCCGGGACGGCAATATGGTGAAGCTTTCTTT	CAWRPGRQYGEAFF
TRBV11-1	TRBJ2-5	-	-	TGTGCCAGCAGCTTCGGGGGCCTAAAGGGAGAGACCCAGTACTTC	CASSFGGLKGETQYF
TRBV6-5	TRBJ1-3	-	-	TGTGCCAGCAGTTACTCCCGTGGAAACACCATATATTTT	CASSYSRGNTIYF
TRBV5-1	TRBJ2-7	-	TRBD2	TGCGCCAGCAGCCTGGTCGGGGGAGGGAACTACGAGCAGTACTTC	CASSLVGGGNYEQYF
TRBV3-1/TRBV3-2	TRBJ2-3	-	-	TGTGCCAGCAGCCAAGTGACAGATACGCAGTATTTT	CASSQVTDTQYF
TRBV23-1	TRBJ2-4	-	-	TGCGCCAGCAGTCAAGGAAGGGGGGGCCGGGCCAAAAACATTCAGTACTTC	CASSQGRGGRAKNIQYF
TRBV5-1	TRBJ2-2	-	TRBD1	TGCGCCAGCAGCGGGACAGCGAACACCGGGGAGCTGTTTTTT	CASSGTANTGELFF
TRBV4-2	TRBJ2-1	-	-	TGTGCCAGCAGCCAAGAAAATCAAAGGAATGAGCAGTTCTTC	CASSQENQRNEQFF
TRBV6-1	TRBJ1-4	few	-	TGTGCCAGCAGTGAAGCGCCCAGGCCAACTAATGAAAAACTGTTTTTT	CASSEAPRPTNEKLFF
TRBV13	TRBJ2-1	once	TRBD1	TGTGCCAGCACTCCGACCTTTACCGGGACAGGGGTAAAAAATGAGCAGTTCTTC	CASTPTFTGTGVKNEQFF
TRBV30	TRBJ2-1	-	TRBD2	TGTGCCTGGCAAACTAGCGCCTCCTACAATGAGCAGTTCTTC	CAWQTSASYNEQFF
TRBV6-1	TRBJ1-2	-	-	TGTGCCAGCAGTGAAAGGCTTGCGGGATACGGTGGCTACACCTTC	CASSERLAGYGGYTF
TRBV30	TRBJ1-2	-	-	TGTGCCTGGAGTGAGGGACCCTGGGCGGATGCTTATGGCTACACCTTC	CAWSEGPWADAYGYTF
TRBV27	TRBJ2-1	-	TRBD1	TGTGCCAGCAGTCCGGGACAGGGTTACAATGAGCAGTTCTTC	CASSPGQGYNEQFF
TRBV19	TRBJ2-7	-	TRBD1	TGTGCCAGTAGCGCTGGACAGGCCTACGAGCAGTACTTC	CASSAGQAYEQYF
TRBV4-1	TRBJ2-1	once	TRBD2	TGCGCCAGCAGCCAAGACCCTAGCGGGAGGGCCACCTACAATGAGCAGTTCTTC	CASSQDPSGRATYNEQFF
TRBV5-1	TRBJ2-3	-	-	TGCGCCAGCAGCTTGGCCCCGCGCTCTAGCACAGATACGCAGTATTTT	CASSLAPRSSTDTQYF
TRBV10-3	TRBJ1-1	-	-	TGTGCCATCAGGCGCGATCAGGTAGCTTTCTTT	CAIRRDQVAFF
TRBV30	TRBJ2-5	-	-	TGTGCCTGGAGTGCCCGAAAAGAGACCCAGTACTTC	CAWSARKETQYF